One sample yielded the 23 T cell receptor beta chains listed below, sequenced in a study of blood T cells in healthy people across ages. Using a J-beta primer mix together with a sample-barcoded 5' primer, a second PCR was run for about 7 to 12 cycles. One entry per CDR3 protein, called by TCRdb with MiXCR from the 5' RACE reads. Among under 850,000 distinct CDR3 sequences listed, around 34% were seen once. The sample taken for sequencing was blood. Receptors were obtained from a man aged 18 to 30 in good health.

This clonotype was counted only a few times. V is TRBV20-1 and J is TRBJ2-1; 7 bases line up with TRBD2. With V trimmed by 0 bases and J by 5 bases, 7 bases remained unmatched. CDR3 size: 15 residues. Germline V gives CDR1 DFQATT, CDR2 SNEGSKA (reference sequence). CDR3 residues: CSARDPGGGHNEQFF. CDR3 bases: TGCAGTGCTAGAGATCCAGGCGGGGGACACAATGAGCAGTTCTTC.

This clonotype was counted once. This clone may be a read error of a much larger clone one base away. The rearrangement joins TRBV5-1 to TRBJ1-2; no reliable D call. This CDR3 comprises 14 residues. Germline CDR1 and CDR2: SGHRS and YFSETQ. Trimming cost V 4 bases and J 0 bases, with 10 bases left between them. DNA of the CDR3: TGCGCCAGCAGCGTGGATGGAACTAACTATGGCTACACCTTC. Amino acid sequence: CASSVDGTNYGYTF. The variable domain in full, with the rest retrieved from reference TRBV5-1 and TRBJ1-2, is KAGVTQTPRYLIKTRGQQVTLSCSPISGHRSVSWYQQTPGQGLQFLFEYFSETQRNKGNFPGRFSGRQFSNSRSEMNVSTLELGDSALYLCASSVDGTNYGYTFGSGTRLTVV.

This rearrangement joins TRBV2 to TRBJ1-2; D not resolved. This CDR3 comprises 13 residues. V was shortened by 4 bases and J by 5 bases, with 11 bases between the two germline ends. CDR1 and CDR2 from the germline V gene are SNHLY and FYNNEI. CDR3 residues: CASSAEGSYGYTF. CDR3 sequence (DNA): TGTGCCAGCAGTGCTGAGGGTTCGTATGGCTACACCTTC.

This sequence joins TRBV7-3 and TRBJ1-5; 7 nucleotides match TRBD1. The germline gives CDR1 SGHTA, CDR2 FQGTGA. V lost 6 bases, J lost 0 bases, and 14 bases stayed unmatched. The CDR3 has 18 residues. The CDR3 DNA is TGTGCCAGCAGGTTCAGGGACAGCGATCTATATAGCAATCAGCCCCAGCATTTT. It translates to CASRFRDSDLYSNQPQHF.

This clonotype was seen only a few times. V usage is TRBV20-1 and J usage is TRBJ1-4; D unresolved. The ends were cut back, 5 bases at V and 4 bases at J, with 5 bases in the middle. Germline CDR1 DFQATT, CDR2 SNEGSKA (reference sequence). The CDR3 extends over 11 amino acids. For the CDR3, the DNA is TGCAGTGCTCTTCGTAATGAAAAACTGTTTTTT. Its protein is CSALRNEKLFF.

This clonotype was seen at least ten times. The CDR3 DNA follows: TGTGCCAGCAGTGAAAGTACGACAGGCGCCTCGCAGTACTTC. This translates into CASSESTTGASQYF. The chain couples TRBV2 to TRBJ2-4, with D possibly being TRBD1 (6 bases). This CDR3 contains 14 residues. Trimming pared 2 bases from V and 13 bases from J, leaving 18 bases between. CDR1 and CDR2 from the germline V gene are SNHLY and FYNNEI.

The chain uses TRBV20-1 and TRBJ1-4, with D tentatively TRBD1 (5 bases). V gave up 1 base and J gave up 5 bases, with 17 bases separating them. This CDR3 comprises 16 residues. Germline CDR1 reads DFQATT; CDR2 reads SNEGSKA (reference sequence). CDR3 nucleotides: TGCAGTGCTAGAGGTCTTGACAGCGCCAGAAATGAAAAACTGTTTTTT. Its translation is CSARGLDSARNEKLFF.

This clonotype was seen only a few times. The genes are TRBV7-8 and TRBJ2-1, with TRBD2 as a possible D gene (6 bases). The germline V gene encodes CDR1 SGHVS and CDR2 FQNEAQ. This CDR3 spans 16 amino acids. The V end was cut by 3 bases, the J end by 4 bases, with 16 bases between. CDR3 region: CASSFLPGLDYNEQFF. The CDR3 bases are TGTGCCAGCAGCTTTCTCCCGGGACTGGATTACAATGAGCAGTTCTTC.

The chain combines TRBV20-1 with TRBJ1-1; D is unresolved. With 0 bases removed from V and 3 bases from J, the gap between germline ends came to 17 bases. The CDR3 spans 16 residues. CDR1 and CDR2 (germline): DFQATT, SNEGSKA (reference sequence). This chain's CDR3 is CSARDFGEGEDTEAFF. The CDR3 DNA sequence: TGCAGTGCTAGAGATTTTGGGGAAGGAGAGGACACTGAAGCTTTCTTT.

This clonotype was detected a few times. V usage is TRBV7-9 and J usage is TRBJ1-2; the D gene is possibly TRBD1 (6 bases). Germline values: CDR1 SEHNR, CDR2 FQNEAQ (reference sequence). V was pared by 5 bases and J by 4 bases, with 11 bases between. The CDR3 spans 13 residues. In nucleotides, the CDR3 is TGTGCCAGCAGCGTCGGACAGATCTATGGCTACACCTTC. Translation gives CASSVGQIYGYTF.

This clonotype has a handful of counts. V and J are TRBV9 and TRBJ2-2; possibly TRBD1 for D (5 bases). Trimming cost V 3 bases and J 1 base, with 10 bases left between them. The CDR3 runs to 15 residues. CDR1 is SGDLS and CDR2 is YYNGEE in the germline V gene. The CDR3 DNA sequence: TGTGCCAGCAGCGCCCTACAGGTGAACACCGGGGAGCTGTTTTTT. This sequence encodes CASSALQVNTGELFF.

There are many counts of this clonotype. In nucleotides, the CDR3 is TGTGCCAGCAGCTTAGCCGGATTGGGGAACACTGAAGCTTTCTTT. This gives the protein CASSLAGLGNTEAFF. This chain joins TRBV7-2 and TRBJ1-1, with no clear D. The CDR3 loop spans 15 amino acids. Germline V lookup: CDR1 SGHTA, CDR2 FQGNSA. V was clipped by 0 bases and J by 1 base, with 9 bases between them.

This clonotype was recorded at least ten times. The chain employs TRBV7-9 and TRBJ2-3; D possibly corresponds to TRBD2 (5 bases). The CDR3 is made up of 18 amino acids. V was cut by 1 base and J by 1 base, with 18 bases left in between. Germline V gives CDR1 SEHNR, CDR2 FQNEAQ (reference sequence). CDR3 amino acids: CASSLVGRRTSRTDTQYF. DNA of the CDR3: TGTGCCAGCAGCTTAGTGGGGAGACGTACTTCACGCACAGATACGCAGTATTTT.

The genes are TRBV7-9 and TRBJ2-3, with 11 bases matching TRBD1. Per germline, CDR1 SEHNR and CDR2 FQNEAQ (reference sequence). This CDR3 region has 16 residues. J was trimmed by 0 bases and V by 4 bases; bases with no gene match: 3. The CDR3 nucleotides read TGTGCCAGCAGCTCCTGGGACAGGGGGAGCACAGATACGCAGTATTTT. Its translation: CASSSWDRGSTDTQYF. The full variable domain, in which reference TRBV7-9 and TRBJ2-3 provide the parts outside the CDR3, is DTGVSQNPRHKITKRGQNVTFRCDPISEHNRLYWYRQTLGQGPEFLTYFQNEAQLEKSRLLSDRFSAERPKGSFSTLEIQRTEQGDSAMYLCASSSWDRGSTDTQYFGPGTRLTVL.

The gene calls are TRBV12-3 or TRBV12-4 and TRBJ1-1; no clear D gene. The CDR3 has 14 residues. Deletions cut 2 bases from V and 1 base from J, with 8 bases between. This CDR3 reads CASSLRASNTEAFF. CDR3 DNA: TGTGCCAGCAGTTTAAGGGCTTCGAACACTGAAGCTTTCTTT.

This rearrangement joins TRBV20-1 to TRBJ1-1; D uncertain. Germline-derived CDR1 and CDR2 are DFQATT and SNEGSKA (reference sequence). This CDR3 has 14 residues. The V end was cut by 7 bases, the J end by 2 bases, with 17 bases between. CDR3 sequence reads: CSGPTGSENTEAFF. Written as DNA, the CDR3 is TGCAGTGGCCCCACGGGGTCCGAAAACACTGAAGCTTTCTTT.

The chain recombines TRBV10-3 with TRBJ2-2, with a possible D match to TRBD1 (6 bases). V was cut by 9 bases and J by 3 bases, with 14 bases left in between. CDR1 and CDR2 (germline): ENHRY, SYGVKD. The CDR3 contains 14 residues. The CDR3 DNA reads as TGTGCCATACAGGGTAGAGTTTACACCGGGGAGCTGTTTTTT. Translating gives CAIQGRVYTGELFF.

This clonotype appeared a few times. CDR3 in DNA: TGCAGTGCTAGGGGTCTATCCACCACAGATACGCAGTATTTT. Protein: CSARGLSTTDTQYF. The chain recombines TRBV20-1 with TRBJ2-3; D not certain. The CDR3 runs 14 residues. Germline V gives CDR1 DFQATT, CDR2 SNEGSKA (reference sequence). With 3 bases removed from V and 2 bases from J, the gap between germline ends came to 12 bases.

The chain has TRBV5-4 and TRBJ2-3; 7 nucleotides agree with TRBD1. The germline V gene encodes CDR1 SGHNT and CDR2 YYREEE (reference sequence). The trim removed 4 bases at V and 2 bases at J, leaving 7 bases unmatched. The CDR3 spans 15 residues. CDR3 protein: CASSRGQQTTDTQYF. The DNA for the CDR3 is TGTGCCAGCAGCAGGGGACAGCAAACCACAGATACGCAGTATTTT.

The chain is built from TRBV6-5 and TRBJ1-1, with D perhaps matching TRBD1 (5 bases). The CDR3 contains 13 residues. Germline-derived CDR1 and CDR2 are MNHEY and SVGAGI. V was shortened by 7 bases and J by 6 bases, with 15 bases between the two germline ends. The CDR3 reads CASTPGRGAEAFF. The DNA of the CDR3 is TGTGCCAGCACTCCCGGGCGGGGGGCTGAAGCTTTCTTT.

The rearrangement uses TRBV4-2 and TRBJ2-2, with 13 bases aligning to TRBD2. This CDR3 contains 16 residues. Germline V gives CDR1 LGHNA, CDR2 YNFKEQ. The junction had 4 bases not matched to a gene; V was cut back by 2 bases and J by 7 bases. CDR3 loop: CASSQTSGGAVGELFF. The DNA of the CDR3 is TGTGCCAGCAGCCAAACTAGCGGGGGGGCCGTCGGGGAGCTGTTTTTT.

This clonotype was detected only once. The chain recombines TRBV4-1 with TRBJ2-1; 13 bases line up with TRBD2. There are 16 residues in the CDR3. J lost 8 bases, V lost 3 bases, and 7 bases had no gene match. Per germline, CDR1 MGHRA and CDR2 YSYEKL. The CDR3 nucleotides read TGCGCCAGCAGCCAGATCGGGACTAGCGGGGACTATGAGCAGTTCTTC. It codes for CASSQIGTSGDYEQFF.

About this clonotype: At one end the junction does not follow the germline gene, possibly because of a read error. The chain recombines TRBV4-3 with TRBJ1-2; no definite D call. The CDR3 is made up of 14 amino acids. Germline-derived CDR1 and CDR2 are LGHNA and YSLEER. This CDR3 reads CASSQGRNFHGYTF. The CDR3 coding sequence is TGCGCCAGCAGCCAAGGACGGAACTTCCATGGTTACACCTTC.